The 25 T cell receptor beta chains presented below share a single source sample, sequenced in a study of response to subunit inactivated influenza vaccine. TCRdb re-called the RT-PCR reads with MiXCR, one entry per CDR3 protein. The sample has roughly 670,000 distinct CDR3 sequences; approximately 14% are singletons. The sample in question was PBMCs from blood, obtained 14 to 15 days before vaccination. Source of these receptors: a man between 45 and 60 years old who received an inactivated influenza vaccine.

For this clonotype: A read error is likely, as this CDR3 ends without the conserved phenylalanine or tryptophan. The rearrangement links TRBV29-1 to TRBJ2-5; D gene uncertain. Per the germline V gene, CDR1 is SQVTM and CDR2 is ANQGSEA. V was cut by 1 base and J by 5 bases, with 14 bases left in between. The CDR3 runs to 14 residues. For the CDR3, the DNA is TGCAGCGTTGAAGGGAAGGTTCTTTGGGAGACCCAGTACTCC. Its protein is CSVEGKVLWETQYS.

The chain combines TRBV4-3 with TRBJ2-7; D might be TRBD1 (6 bases). CDR1 LGHNA and CDR2 YSLEER come from the germline V gene. The CDR3 totals 13 residues. The V end was cut by 2 bases, the J end by 5 bases, with 10 bases between. Here the CDR3 DNA reads TGCGCCAGCAGCCAACGTACAGGGAACGAGCAGTACTTC. Residues: CASSQRTGNEQYF.

V usage is TRBV20-1 and J usage is TRBJ1-2; possibly TRBD1 for D (5 bases). Looked up from germline, CDR1 is DFQATT and CDR2 is SNEGSKA (reference sequence). The CDR3 runs to 13 residues. V shed 7 bases and J shed 1 base, with 13 bases lying between them. The CDR3 sequence is CSGYLQGNYGYTF. CDR3 nucleotides: TGCAGTGGCTACCTTCAGGGTAACTATGGCTACACCTTC.

This clonotype appeared many times. The chain joins TRBV5-1 to TRBJ1-6; 10 bases align to TRBD1. The trim removed 4 bases at V and 7 bases at J, leaving 8 bases unmatched. The length of the CDR3 is 16 residues. Looked up from germline, CDR1 is SGHRS and CDR2 is YFSETQ. This CDR3 reads CASSLKSTGGNSPLHF. The CDR3 nucleotides read TGCGCCAGCAGCCTAAAATCGACAGGGGGCAATTCACCCCTCCACTTT.

In its sample, this clonotype was seen a few times. The V call is TRBV29-1, the J call TRBJ2-5; D remains unclear. CDR3 length: 13 residues. V was shortened by 1 base and J by 4 bases, with 10 bases between the two germline ends. In germline, CDR1 is SQVTM, CDR2 ANQGSEA. CDR3 in amino acids: CSVEGRGVETQYF. The CDR3 coding sequence is TGCAGCGTTGAAGGACGCGGCGTAGAGACCCAGTACTTC.

This chain links TRBV6-2 or TRBV6-3 with TRBJ2-1, with TRBD2 matching 7 bases. In germline, CDR1 is MNHEY, CDR2 SVGEGT. Losses at the gene ends were 6 bases for V and 7 bases for J; bases not matched to a gene: 18. The CDR3 spans 17 residues. The CDR3 here is CASSRPGTNFYLNEQFF. For the CDR3, the DNA is TGTGCCAGCAGCCGACCCGGGACTAATTTTTATTTGAATGAGCAGTTCTTC.

This clonotype was observed at least ten times. The CDR3 region is CASSLTEYNEQFF. The CDR3 DNA is TGTGCCAGCAGCTTAACAGAATACAATGAGCAGTTCTTC. The V and J genes are TRBV9 and TRBJ2-1, with D unresolved. This CDR3 spans 13 amino acids. V was clipped by 4 bases and J by 4 bases, with 9 bases between them. CDR1 and CDR2 from the germline V gene are SGDLS and YYNGEE. Drawing the rest from reference TRBV9 and TRBJ2-1, the complete variable domain is DSGVTQTPKHLITATGQRVTLRCSPRSGDLSVYWYQQSLDQGLQFLIQYYNGEERAKGNILERFSAQQFPDLHSELNLSSLELGDSALYFCASSLTEYNEQFFGPGTRLTVL.

This clonotype was counted many times. The rearrangement joins TRBV4-1 to TRBJ2-5; perhaps TRBD2 as D (5 bases). Trimming shortened V by 1 base and J by 7 bases, and 16 bases separated the two germline ends. The CDR3 loop spans 15 amino acids. Germline lookup yields CDR1 MGHRA and CDR2 YSYEKL. DNA of the CDR3: TGCGCCAGCAGCCAAGGGTCTACGGGGATCGGGACCCAGTACTTC. Amino acids: CASSQGSTGIGTQYF.

This clonotype was detected only a few times. The chain uses TRBV4-3 and TRBJ2-5; TRBD2 matches 8 bases. The germline CDR1 and CDR2 sequences are LGHNA and YSLEER. After removal of 0 bases from V and 1 base from J, the junction contained 4 bases not matched to a gene. The CDR3 has 16 amino acids. CDR3 residues: CASSQELADVQETQYF. CDR3 sequence (DNA): TGCGCCAGCAGCCAAGAACTAGCGGACGTCCAAGAGACCCAGTACTTC.

The genes are TRBV20-1 and TRBJ2-5; D not resolved. This CDR3 is built from 14 residues. The V end lost 1 base, the J end lost 1 base, and 10 bases lay between the germline ends. Germline CDR1 is DFQATT and CDR2 is SNEGSKA (reference sequence). This CDR3 reads CSARVGLVQETQYF. The CDR3 coding sequence is TGCAGTGCTAGAGTTGGGCTAGTCCAAGAGACCCAGTACTTC.

There are a few counts of this clonotype. The chain couples TRBV9 to TRBJ2-3, with 7 positions matching TRBD2. Looked up from germline, CDR1 is SGDLS and CDR2 is YYNGEE. V lost 4 bases, J lost 11 bases, and 7 bases stayed unmatched. The CDR3 has 12 residues. The CDR3 region is CASSPREREQYF. The CDR3 DNA sequence: TGTGCCAGCAGCCCCCGTGAGCGGGAGCAGTATTTT. Together with reference TRBV9 and TRBJ2-3, the CDR3 gives the full variable domain: DSGVTQTPKHLITATGQRVTLRCSPRSGDLSVYWYQQSLDQGLQFLIQYYNGEERAKGNILERFSAQQFPDLHSELNLSSLELGDSALYFCASSPREREQYFGPGTRLTVL.

This clonotype was counted a few times. The chain uses TRBV5-1 and TRBJ1-1, with D possibly matching TRBD1 (5 bases). The CDR3 loop spans 13 amino acids. CDR1 SGHRS and CDR2 YFSETQ come from the germline V gene. Trimming cost V 3 bases and J 3 bases, with 9 bases left between them. The CDR3 DNA follows: TGCGCCAGCAGCTGGCAGGGAGACACTGAAGCTTTCTTT. As protein: CASSWQGDTEAFF.

The chain recombines TRBV6-6 with TRBJ1-2, with TRBD1 identical over 9 bases. J lost 8 bases, V lost 2 bases, and 3 bases had no gene match. Germline assignment: CDR1 MNHNY and CDR2 SVGAGI (reference sequence). The CDR3 is 13 residues long. The CDR3 protein is CASSYPTGGGYTF. The CDR3 nucleotides read TGTGCCAGCAGTTACCCGACAGGGGGAGGCTACACCTTC.

This clonotype appeared a few times. The chain is built from TRBV3-1 and TRBJ1-5; tentative D call: TRBD1 (6 bases). The V gene's germline CDR1 is LGHDT and CDR2 YNNKEL (reference sequence). The length of the CDR3 is 16 residues. The V and J ends lost 1 base and 0 bases respectively, with 10 bases between them. The CDR3 spells CASSQGGGRSNQPQHF. The CDR3 DNA reads as TGTGCCAGCAGCCAAGGGGGGGGCCGTAGCAATCAGCCCCAGCATTTT.

The chain joins TRBV29-1 to TRBJ2-3; TRBD1 aligns across 9 bases. This CDR3 is 14 amino acids long. From germline, CDR1 is SQVTM and CDR2 ANQGSEA. The V gene end was trimmed by 6 bases and the J gene end by 2 bases; junction bases not matched to a gene: 6. In DNA form, the CDR3 reads TGCAGCGTGGGTAGGGACAGGGCCACAGATACGCAGTATTTT. It encodes CSVGRDRATDTQYF.

This clonotype turned up a few times. The CDR3 protein is CSAQLAGGWNEQFF. The CDR3 nucleotides are TGCAGCGCCCAACTAGCGGGAGGGTGGAATGAGCAGTTCTTC. The chain combines TRBV29-1 with TRBJ2-1; 13 bases fit TRBD2. V was clipped by 7 bases and J by 7 bases; unmatched bases: 7. The CDR3 runs 14 residues. From germline, CDR1 is SQVTM and CDR2 ANQGSEA.

This clonotype was observed a few times. The chain is built from TRBV6-1 and TRBJ2-1, with TRBD2 matching 14 bases. Germline CDR1 and CDR2: MNHNS and SASEGT. CDR3 length equals 18 residues. With 6 bases clipped from V and 1 base from J, the junction kept 8 bases outside the gene matches. The CDR3 here is CASSPGTSGRLSYNEQFF. DNA of the CDR3: TGTGCCAGCAGCCCCGGGACTAGCGGGAGACTGTCCTACAATGAGCAGTTCTTC.

This clonotype was seen more than once but under ten times. The rearrangement links TRBV18 to TRBJ2-6; 13 nucleotides line up with TRBD2. The J segment lost 3 bases and the V segment lost 5 bases, leaving 7 bases of the junction unmatched. This CDR3 spans 18 amino acids. Germline values: CDR1 KGHSH, CDR2 LQKENI. The chain's CDR3 is CASSEGLAGAVGANVLTF. CDR3 DNA sequence: TGTGCCAGCTCAGAAGGACTAGCGGGAGCGGTTGGGGCCAACGTCCTGACTTTC.

V and J are TRBV20-1 and TRBJ2-2, with a tentative D call TRBD2 (5 bases). Germline lookup yields CDR1 DFQATT and CDR2 SNEGSKA (reference sequence). This CDR3 is 16 amino acids long. The V end lost 3 bases, the J end lost 1 base, and 15 bases lay between the germline ends. This CDR3 reads CSARRVLGENTGELFF. DNA of the CDR3: TGCAGTGCTAGGAGGGTACTAGGCGAGAACACCGGGGAGCTGTTTTTT.

The V and J genes are TRBV6-2 or TRBV6-3 and TRBJ2-1, with D perhaps TRBD2 (7 bases). V gave up 7 bases and J gave up 9 bases, with 22 bases separating them. Germline values: CDR1 MNHEY, CDR2 SVGEGT. This CDR3 comprises 15 residues. CDR3: CASTKGGLASPEQFF. The CDR3 DNA is TGTGCCAGCACAAAGGGGGGGCTAGCGTCTCCTGAGCAGTTCTTC.

In its sample, this clonotype was seen a few times. CDR3 in amino acids: CASTGSSYNSPLHF. The CDR3 coding sequence is TGTGCCAGCACCGGCAGCTCCTATAATTCACCCCTCCACTTT. The chain joins TRBV6-1 to TRBJ1-6, with D uncertain. The CDR3 totals 14 residues. V was clipped by 7 bases and J by 0 bases, with 7 bases between them. CDR1 and CDR2 (germline): MNHNS, SASEGT.

The chain is built from TRBV4-3 and TRBJ2-3, with 8 bases aligning to TRBD2. The CDR3 totals 17 residues. V shed 0 bases and J 4 bases; nucleotides not matched to a gene: 9. Germline CDR1 and CDR2: LGHNA and YSLEER. CDR3 sequence: CASSQEARGGRSDTQYF. In DNA form, the CDR3 reads TGCGCCAGCAGCCAAGAAGCGCGCGGGGGGCGTTCAGATACGCAGTATTTT.

The chain has TRBV20-1 and TRBJ2-5; D is unresolved. This CDR3 contains 12 residues. Germline lookup yields CDR1 DFQATT and CDR2 SNEGSKA (reference sequence). Trimming shortened V by 3 bases and J by 3 bases, and 8 bases separated the two germline ends. The CDR3 loop is CSASGIEETQYF. CDR3 sequence (DNA): TGCAGTGCTAGTGGAATCGAAGAGACCCAGTACTTC.

The chain couples TRBV5-1 to TRBJ1-3; the D is unclear. Germline CDR1 SGHRS, CDR2 YFSETQ. The CDR3 is 15 amino acids. The germline V and J ends were trimmed by 4 bases and 1 base, with 12 bases remaining between them. The CDR3 region is CASSRATGSGNTIYF. Here the CDR3 DNA reads TGCGCCAGCAGCAGGGCCACCGGGTCTGGAAACACCATATATTTT.

The chain links TRBV5-1 to TRBJ1-2; TRBD1 agrees at 7 bases. The germline gives CDR1 SGHRS, CDR2 YFSETQ. The CDR3 length is 15 residues. Losses at the gene ends were 0 bases for V and 8 bases for J; bases not matched to a gene: 10. CDR3 in DNA: TGCGCCAGCAGCTTGGGACAGGGAAGTCTCTCCGGCTACACCTTC. This gives the protein CASSLGQGSLSGYTF.